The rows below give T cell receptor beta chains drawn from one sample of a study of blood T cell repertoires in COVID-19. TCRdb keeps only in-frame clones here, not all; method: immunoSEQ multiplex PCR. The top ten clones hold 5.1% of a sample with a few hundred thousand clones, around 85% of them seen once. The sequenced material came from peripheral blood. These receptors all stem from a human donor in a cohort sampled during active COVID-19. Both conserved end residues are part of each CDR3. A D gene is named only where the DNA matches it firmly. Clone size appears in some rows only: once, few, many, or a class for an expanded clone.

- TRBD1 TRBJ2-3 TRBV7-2 TGTGCCAGCAGCCCCGGGACAGGGGGAGATACGCAGTATTTT CASSPGTGGDTQYF
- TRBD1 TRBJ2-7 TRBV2 TGTGCCAGCAGTGCCGGGACAGTATTATACGAGCAGTACTTC CASSAGTVLYEQYF
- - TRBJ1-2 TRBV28 TGTGCCAGCAGACCAAGGGGGGGAGGGGATGGCTACACCTTC CASRPRGGGDGYTF
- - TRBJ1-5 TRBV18 TGTGCCAGCTCACCACGACAAGGCAATCAGCCCCAGCATTTT CASSPRQGNQPQHF
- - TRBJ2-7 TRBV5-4 TGTGCCAGCAGCCGTGAAGGGACTCTCTCCTACGAGCAGTACTTC CASSREGTLSYEQYF
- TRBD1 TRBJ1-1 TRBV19 TGTGCCAGTAGTATAGGGCCAGGGGGCACTGAAGCTTTCTTT CASSIGPGGTEAFF
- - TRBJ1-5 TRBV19 TGTGCCAGTAGTATGAGGGAGGATCAGCCCCAGCATTTT CASSMREDQPQHF
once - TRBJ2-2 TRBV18 TGTGCCAGCTCACCAAGGACAGCCAATCTTTGGTCCGGGGAGCTGTTTTTT CASSPRTANLWSGELFF
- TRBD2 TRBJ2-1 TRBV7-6 TGTGCCAGCAGCCCCGGACTAGCGGGAGAGTATGTCTACAATGAGCAGTTCTTC CASSPGLAGEYVYNEQFF
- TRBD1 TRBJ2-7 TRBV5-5 TGTGCCAGCAGTCCACAGGGGGCAAAGCAGTACTTC CASSPQGAKQYF
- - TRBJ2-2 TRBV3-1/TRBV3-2 TGTGCCAGCAGAAGTCCGGTTAATCCCGGGGAGCTGTTTTTT CASRSPVNPGELFF
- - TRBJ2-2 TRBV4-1 TGCGCCAGCAGCCAGCCATACAGGCAGGCGAACACCGGGGAGCTGTTTTTT CASSQPYRQANTGELFF
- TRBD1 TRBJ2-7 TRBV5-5 TGTGCCAGCAGGGTGACAGGGTACGAGCAGTACTTC CASRVTGYEQYF
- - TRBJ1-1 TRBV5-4 TGTGCCAGCAGCTTACCCAGGGCCCCTGAAGCTTTCTTT CASSLPRAPEAFF
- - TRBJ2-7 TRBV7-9 TGTGCCAGCAGCGGAACCGGGAGATTCCACGAGCAGTACTTC CASSGTGRFHEQYF
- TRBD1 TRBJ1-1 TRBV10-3 TGTGCCATAAGGGACAGGTCTTACACTGAAGCTTTCTTT CAIRDRSYTEAFF
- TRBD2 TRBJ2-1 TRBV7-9 TGTGCCAGCAGCTTAACCCTCCAGCGGGAGCATGAGCAGTTCTTC CASSLTLQREHEQFF
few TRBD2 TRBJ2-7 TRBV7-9 TGTGCCAGCAGCCTCGGGACTAGCGGGTTCTACGAGCAGTACTTC CASSLGTSGFYEQYF
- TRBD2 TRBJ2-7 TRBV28 TGTGCCAGCAGGCTTACTAGCGGCACCGAGCAGTACTTC CASRLTSGTEQYF
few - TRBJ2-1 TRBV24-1 TGTGCCACCAGTGACTCCTGGGGCCAGGGCAATGAGCAGTTCTTC CATSDSWGQGNEQFF
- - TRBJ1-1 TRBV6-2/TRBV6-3 TGTGCCAGCAGTTATTACCGAGGGATCGAAGCTTTCTTT CASSYYRGIEAFF
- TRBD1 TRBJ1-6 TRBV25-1 TGTGCCAGCAGCCCACAGAAGGGGGCGGTTACCGTCTACCACTTT CASSPQKGAVTVYHF
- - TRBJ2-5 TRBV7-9 TGTGCCAGCAGCTTAGGACAGGGAGGCCGAGAGACCCAGTACTTC CASSLGQGGRETQYF
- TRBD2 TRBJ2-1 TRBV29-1 TGCAGCGTTGAAGATTACGCACTAGCGGGAGTTTATGAGCAGTTCTTC CSVEDYALAGVYEQFF
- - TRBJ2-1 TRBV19 TGTGCCAGTAGCAGAGGGGGAGACAACAATGAGCAGTTCTTC CASSRGGDNNEQFF
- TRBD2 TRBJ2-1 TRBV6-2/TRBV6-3 TGTGCCAGCAGTCCCCACTGGACTAGCGGGAGGGCCTCCTACAATGAGCAGTTCTTC CASSPHWTSGRASYNEQFF
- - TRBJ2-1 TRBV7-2 TGTGCCAGCAGCTTTTCCAGGAACAATGAGCAGTTCTTC CASSFSRNNEQFF
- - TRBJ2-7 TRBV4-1 TGCGCCAGCAGCCACCCCAATAGCCACGAGCAGTACTTC CASSHPNSHEQYF
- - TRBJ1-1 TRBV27 TGTGCCAGCAGTCCACCGGGACATGCCACTGAAGCTTTCTTT CASSPPGHATEAFF
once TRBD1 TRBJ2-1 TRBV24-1 TGTGCCACCAGTGATGGGCGGGACAGGGGTGTCTTC CATSDGRDRGVF
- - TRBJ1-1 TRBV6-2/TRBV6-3 TGTGCCAGCAGTTACCCCAGGGGTGAAGCTTTCTTT CASSYPRGEAFF